This passage covers 7 T cell receptor beta chains from one sample sequenced in a study of blood T cell repertoires in COVID-19. Profiled with immunoSEQ multiplex PCR; TCRdb holds only in-frame clones, not every one. The table lists hundreds of thousands of clones, approximately 84% of them singletons. Source material: peripheral blood. All receptors come from a man at least 80 years old with acute or convalescent COVID-19.

This clone was recorded a few times. The V gene is TRBV7-3, the J gene TRBJ2-2; D uncertain. Trimming took 2 bases from V and 0 from J, leaving 10 bases between them. From germline, CDR1 is SGHTA and CDR2 FQGTGA. The CDR3 is 16 amino acids. CDR3 bases: TGTGCCAGCAGCTTAGGAGAGCCTGCGAACACCGGGGAGCTGTTTTTT. This encodes CASSLGEPANTGELFF.

This clone was counted once. This chain links TRBV27 with TRBJ2-7; D is possibly TRBD2 (5 bases). CDR3 length equals 16 residues. Trimming left V 3 bases short and J 2 bases short, with 17 bases between. Germline-derived CDR1 and CDR2 are MNHEY and SMNVEV (reference sequence). Here the CDR3 reads CASSFRTGVGTYEQYF. In DNA form, the CDR3 reads TGTGCCAGCAGTTTCCGGACCGGGGTGGGAACCTACGAGCAGTACTTC.

The chain couples TRBV28 to TRBJ2-2; D not certain. The CDR3 length is 13 residues. V lost 8 bases, J lost 1 base, and 8 bases lay in between. The germline V gene encodes CDR1 MDHEN and CDR2 SYDVKM. CDR3 sequence: CASSLLNTGELFF. The CDR3 DNA reads as TGTGCCAGCTCACTTCTGAACACCGGGGAGCTGTTTTTT.

The V gene is TRBV24-1, the J gene TRBJ1-5; no clear D gene. V was trimmed by 0 bases and J by 6 bases, leaving 8 bases between them. The CDR3 is 14 residues long. The germline gives CDR1 KGHDR, CDR2 SFDVKD. The CDR3: CATSDLRTSQPQHF. DNA of the CDR3: TGTGCCACCAGTGATTTGCGAACAAGTCAGCCCCAGCATTTT.

The CDR3 protein is CASSPGLAGYEQYV. DNA of the CDR3: TGTGCCAGCAGCCCCGGACTTGCGGGATACGAGCAGTACGTC. The chain combines TRBV5-6 with TRBJ2-7; D might be TRBD2 (6 bases). Trimming cost V 4 bases and J 4 bases, with 15 bases left between them. Looked up from germline, CDR1 is SGHDT and CDR2 is YYEEEE. The CDR3 runs 14 residues.

The genes are TRBV7-9 and TRBJ2-2; 8 bases are shared with TRBD1. Looked up from germline, CDR1 is SEHNR and CDR2 is FQNEAQ (reference sequence). This CDR3 spans 16 amino acids. Trimming removed 8 bases from V and 1 base from J; junction bases left unmatched: 9. The CDR3 DNA is TGTGCCAGCCCCCCTAGGGGACAGGTGAACACCGGGGAGCTGTTTTTT. This codes for CASPPRGQVNTGELFF.

This clone was recorded a few times. The chain joins TRBV19 to TRBJ2-2; D unclear. Germline V gene sequence: CDR1 LNHDA, CDR2 SQIVND (reference sequence). The V gene lost 9 bases and the J gene lost 2 bases, with 7 bases spanning the gap. The CDR3 loop spans 12 amino acids. Here the CDR3 reads CASTLNTGELFF. CDR3 sequence (DNA): TGTGCCAGCACATTAAACACCGGGGAGCTGTTTTTT.